This T cell receptor beta chain is drawn from a study of T cells in Graves' hyperthyroidism and ophthalmopathy. Study findings and constraints: Blood held most thyroid clonotypes expanded above 0.001 frequency.

Comment on this clonotype: The antigen is unknown. Just one base apart from a much larger clone, this may be a read error.

RNA transcripts gave rise to amplified TCR beta CDR3 regions. The HTBI primer set was used in a first-round RT-PCR of the TCR CDR3. TCRdb redid the calling of the multiplex PCR reads with MiXCR, one entry per CDR3 protein. In the table there are some 300,000 distinct CDR3 sequences, roughly an eighth of which are singletons. The length of the CDR3 is 15 residues. The V gene's germline CDR1 is MGHRA and CDR2 YSYEKL. This rearrangement joins TRBV4-1 to TRBJ2-5, with D maybe TRBD1 (6 bases). Sequencing input: blood. This TCR was sampled from a woman aged 40 to 50 with Graves' hyperthyroidism. The CDR3 region has the DNA TGCGCCAGCGGCCAAGGGGCAGGGGCTGGGGAGACCCAGTACTTC. It encodes CASGQGAGAGETQYF.